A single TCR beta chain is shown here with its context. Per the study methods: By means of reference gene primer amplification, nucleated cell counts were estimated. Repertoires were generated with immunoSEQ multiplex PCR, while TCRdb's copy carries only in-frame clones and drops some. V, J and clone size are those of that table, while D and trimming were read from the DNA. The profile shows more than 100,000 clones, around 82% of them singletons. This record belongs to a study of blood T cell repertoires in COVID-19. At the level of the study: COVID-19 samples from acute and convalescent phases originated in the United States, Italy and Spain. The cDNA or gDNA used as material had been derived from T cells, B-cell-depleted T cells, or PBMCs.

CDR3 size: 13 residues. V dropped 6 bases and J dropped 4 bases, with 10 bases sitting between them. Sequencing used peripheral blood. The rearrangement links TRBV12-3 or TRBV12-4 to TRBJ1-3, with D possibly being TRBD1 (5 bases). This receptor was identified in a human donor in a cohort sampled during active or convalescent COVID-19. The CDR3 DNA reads TGTGCCAGCAGCCCAGGGCCCGGAAACACCATATATTTT. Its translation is CASSPGPGNTIYF.